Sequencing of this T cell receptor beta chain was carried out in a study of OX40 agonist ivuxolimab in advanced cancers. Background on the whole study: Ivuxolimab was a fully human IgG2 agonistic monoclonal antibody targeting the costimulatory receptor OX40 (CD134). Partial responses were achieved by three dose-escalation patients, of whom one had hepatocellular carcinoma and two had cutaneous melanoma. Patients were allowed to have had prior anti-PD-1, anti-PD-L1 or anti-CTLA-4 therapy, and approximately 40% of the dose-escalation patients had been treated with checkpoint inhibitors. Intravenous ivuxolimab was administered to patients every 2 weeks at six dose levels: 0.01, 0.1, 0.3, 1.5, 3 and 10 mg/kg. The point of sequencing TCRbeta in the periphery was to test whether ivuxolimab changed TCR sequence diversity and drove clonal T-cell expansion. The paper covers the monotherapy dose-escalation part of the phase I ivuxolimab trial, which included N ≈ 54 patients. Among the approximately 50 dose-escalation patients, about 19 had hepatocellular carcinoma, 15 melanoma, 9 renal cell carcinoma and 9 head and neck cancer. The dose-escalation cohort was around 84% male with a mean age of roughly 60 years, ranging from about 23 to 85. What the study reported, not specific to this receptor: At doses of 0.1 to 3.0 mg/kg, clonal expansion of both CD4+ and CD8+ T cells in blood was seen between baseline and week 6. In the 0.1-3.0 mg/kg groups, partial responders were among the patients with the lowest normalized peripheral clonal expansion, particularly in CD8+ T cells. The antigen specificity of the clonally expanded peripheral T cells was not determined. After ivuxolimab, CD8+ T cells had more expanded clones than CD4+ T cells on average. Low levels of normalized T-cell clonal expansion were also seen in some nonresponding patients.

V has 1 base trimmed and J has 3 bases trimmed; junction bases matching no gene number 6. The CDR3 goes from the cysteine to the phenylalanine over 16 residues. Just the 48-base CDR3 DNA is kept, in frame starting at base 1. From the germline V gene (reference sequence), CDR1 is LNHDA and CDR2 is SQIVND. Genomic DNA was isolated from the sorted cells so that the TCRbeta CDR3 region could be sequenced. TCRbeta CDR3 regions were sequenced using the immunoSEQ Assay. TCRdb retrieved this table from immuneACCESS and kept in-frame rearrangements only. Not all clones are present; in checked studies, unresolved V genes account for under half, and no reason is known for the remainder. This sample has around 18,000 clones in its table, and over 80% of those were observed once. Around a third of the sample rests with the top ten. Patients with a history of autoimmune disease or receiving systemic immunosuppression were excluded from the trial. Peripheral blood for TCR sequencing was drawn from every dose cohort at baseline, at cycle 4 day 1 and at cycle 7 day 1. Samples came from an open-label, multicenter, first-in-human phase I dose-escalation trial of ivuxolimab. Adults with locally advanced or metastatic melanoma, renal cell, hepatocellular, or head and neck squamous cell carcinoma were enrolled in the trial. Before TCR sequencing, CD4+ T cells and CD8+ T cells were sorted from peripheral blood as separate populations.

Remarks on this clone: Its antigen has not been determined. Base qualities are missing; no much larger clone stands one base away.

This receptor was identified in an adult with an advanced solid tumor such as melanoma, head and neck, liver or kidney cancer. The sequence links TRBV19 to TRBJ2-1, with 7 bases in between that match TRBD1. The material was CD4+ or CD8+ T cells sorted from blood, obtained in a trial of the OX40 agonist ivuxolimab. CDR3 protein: CASSIVGDSFYNEQFF. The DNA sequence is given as TGTGCCAGTAGTATAGTTGGGGACAGCTTCTACAATGAGCAGTTCTTC.